These 12 T cell receptor beta chains came from one sample sequenced in a study of technical replicates of blood from several donors. The method was immunoSEQ multiplex PCR; TCRdb's version includes in-frame clones alone and lacks a portion of them. This sample has tens of thousands of clones, with roughly 96% found just once. Sequencing used T cells isolated from PBMCs. These receptors all come from a human donor in good health.

The J gene is TRBJ2-7, the V gene TRBV11-2, with 7 bases lining up with TRBD2. The CDR3 runs to 15 residues. Unmatched junction bases numbered 8, after V lost 3 bases and J lost 3 bases. The germline V gene has CDR1 SGHAT and CDR2 FQNNGV. The CDR3 DNA reads as TGTGCCAGCAGCTTCGGGGCGGGAGACTTCTACGAGCAGTACTTC. It codes for CASSFGAGDFYEQYF.

The chain joins TRBV9 to TRBJ1-2; D perhaps matches TRBD1 (6 bases). V shed 0 bases and J shed 6 bases, with 21 bases lying between them. Germline lookup yields CDR1 SGDLS and CDR2 YYNGEE. The CDR3 is 17 amino acids. The CDR3 loop is CASSVGGGSGIYDGYTF. DNA for the CDR3: TGTGCCAGCAGCGTAGGAGGGGGTTCGGGTATATATGATGGCTACACCTTC.

This clone was observed once. The CDR3 loop is CASSAGLFGGSGAGTEAFF. The CDR3, as DNA: TGTGCCAGCAGCGCAGGACTTTTCGGGGGCAGCGGGGCGGGCACTGAAGCTTTCTTT. The V gene is TRBV7-8, the J gene TRBJ1-1, with D perhaps matching TRBD1 (6 bases). The CDR3 covers 19 residues. Germline lookup yields CDR1 SGHVS and CDR2 FQNEAQ. V dropped 5 bases and J dropped 4 bases, with 29 bases sitting between them. Supplemented by reference TRBV7-8 and TRBJ1-1, the full variable domain reads GAGVSQSPRYKVAKRGQDVALRCDPISGHVSLFWYQQALGQGPEFLTYFQNEAQLDKSGLPSDRFFAERPEGSVSTLKIQRTQQEDSAVYLCASSAGLFGGSGAGTEAFFGQGTRLTVV.

Concerning this clone: The junction departs from the called germline gene at one end, perhaps through a read error. The chain has TRBV19 and TRBJ1-1; D call uncertain. In germline, CDR1 is LNHDA, CDR2 SQIVND (reference sequence). This CDR3 region has 14 residues. CDR3 in amino acids: CASSLDGMNTEAFF. The CDR3 DNA follows: TGTGCCAGTAGTTTAGACGGTATGAACACTGAAGCTTTCTTT.

A single count supports this clone. The gene calls are TRBV5-1 and TRBJ1-1, with 8 bases aligning to TRBD1. CDR1 and CDR2 from the germline V gene are SGHRS and YFSETQ. The V gene end was trimmed by 4 bases and the J gene end by 4 bases; junction bases not matched to a gene: 9. The CDR3 sequence is 15 residues long. The CDR3 here is CASSTTRTGPTEAFF. CDR3 nucleotides: TGCGCCAGCAGCACAACCCGGACAGGGCCCACTGAAGCTTTCTTT.

The chain is built from TRBV2 and TRBJ1-1; D not resolved. Germline values: CDR1 SNHLY, CDR2 FYNNEI. The CDR3 runs 13 residues. Trimming pared 8 bases from V and 2 bases from J, leaving 12 bases between. CDR3 residues: CASSAMINTEAFF. In DNA form, the CDR3 reads TGTGCCAGCTCAGCGATGATTAACACTGAAGCTTTCTTT.

This clone was seen just once. The CDR3 region has the DNA TGCGCCAGCAGCCAGATACAGGGGGCGCGAACTACCTACGAGCAGTACTTC. Translated, it gives CASSQIQGARTTYEQYF. The chain is built from TRBV10-2 and TRBJ2-7; 9 nucleotides align to TRBD1. V trimming: 6 bases; J trimming: 2 bases; junction bases outside the gene matches: 14. The germline gives CDR1 WSHSY, CDR2 SAAADI. This CDR3 region has 17 residues.

This chain connects TRBV5-1 to TRBJ1-1, with TRBD1 identical over 7 bases. The V segment lost 4 bases and the J segment 3 bases; nucleotides outside the gene matches: 3. Germline assignment: CDR1 SGHRS and CDR2 YFSETQ. The CDR3 has 13 amino acids. The CDR3 protein is CASSRDSYTEAFF. The CDR3 DNA reads TGCGCCAGCAGCAGGGACAGTTACACTGAAGCTTTCTTT.

J is TRBJ2-7 and V is TRBV11-2; TRBD1 matches at 8 bases. V gave up 5 bases and J gave up 3 bases; unmatched junction bases: 3. The CDR3 extends over 13 amino acids. The germline V gene has CDR1 SGHAT and CDR2 FQNNGV. CDR3 sequence: CASSPGQVYEQYF. CDR3 bases: TGTGCCAGCAGCCCGGGACAGGTCTACGAGCAGTACTTC. Drawing the rest from reference TRBV11-2 and TRBJ2-7, the complete variable domain is EAGVAQSPRYKIIEKRQSVAFWCNPISGHATLYWYQQILGQGPKLLIQFQNNGVVDDSQLPKDRFSAERLKGVDSTLKIQPAKLEDSAVYLCASSPGQVYEQYFGPGTRLTVT.

V usage is TRBV6-4 and J usage is TRBJ1-1; the D gene is possibly TRBD1 (6 bases). V was shortened by 0 bases and J by 10 bases, with 18 bases between the two germline ends. This CDR3 has 15 amino acids. The V gene's germline CDR1 is MRHNA and CDR2 SNTAGT. The CDR3 loop reads CASSDSGTTTHGAFF. CDR3 in DNA: TGTGCCAGCAGTGACTCTGGGACAACTACTCATGGAGCTTTCTTT.

The genes are TRBV20-1 and TRBJ2-5; D uncertain. The V end was cut by 4 bases, the J end by 4 bases, with 4 bases between. The germline V gene has CDR1 DFQATT and CDR2 SNEGSKA (reference sequence). CDR3 length: 10 residues. The CDR3 nucleotides are TGCAGTGCTATCCGAGAGACCCAGTACTTC. Protein product: CSAIRETQYF.

The chain is built from TRBV27 and TRBJ2-1; 8 bases map to TRBD2. V shed 4 bases, J shed 8 bases, and the junction held 10 bases outside the gene matches. CDR1 is MNHEY and CDR2 is SMNVEV in the germline V gene (reference sequence). This CDR3 has 15 amino acids. The CDR3 protein is CASSSGTSPSHEQFF. The CDR3 coding sequence is TGTGCCAGCAGTTCCGGGACTAGTCCGTCGCATGAGCAGTTCTTC.